The T cell receptor beta chain described here comes from a study of blood T cell repertoires in COVID-19. Libraries were prepared by immunoSEQ multiplex PCR; TCRdb keeps only in-frame clonotypes and omits some of them. Of roughly 430,000 clones in the sample, roughly 90% were seen once. The V segment lost 4 bases and the J segment 4 bases; nucleotides outside the gene matches: 6. CDR3 length: 15 residues. From germline, CDR1 is LGHDT and CDR2 YNNKEL (reference sequence). Sequencing was carried out using PBMCs or T cells enriched from blood (not recorded which). This clonotype was obtained from a woman in her forties with acute COVID-19. This sequence joins TRBV3-1 (or the pseudogene TRBV3-2) and TRBJ2-5, with TRBD2 identical over 10 bases. The CDR3, as DNA: TGTGCCAGCAGCCTCTTAGCGGGGGGAACAGAGACCCAGTACTTC. It codes for CASSLLAGGTETQYF.